A single sample is the source of the 21 T cell receptor beta chains below, sequenced in a study of cytomegalovirus exposure and HLA in healthy donors. Some clones are missing from TCRdb's copy, which holds only in-frame ones; the method was immunoSEQ multiplex PCR. The repertoire holds about 160,000 clones, with 80% to 90% as singletons. Input material: PBMCs. The receptors were sampled from a woman in her thirties in good health and CMV-seronegative.

CDR3 amino acids: CASSLAAVNYGYTF. The CDR3 DNA follows: TGTGCCAGCAGCTTAGCGGCTGTTAACTATGGCTACACCTTC. This chain uses TRBV11-2 with TRBJ1-2; D gene unclear. This CDR3 comprises 14 residues. Germline loops: CDR1 SGHAT, CDR2 FQNNGV. V was shortened by 1 base and J by 1 base, with 7 bases between the two germline ends.

This CDR3 is CASSVVPGPSYEQYF. The DNA for the CDR3 is TGTGCCAGCAGCGTAGTACCCGGGCCTTCCTACGAGCAGTACTTC. The chain carries TRBV9 and TRBJ2-7; D is uncertain. Trimming stripped 0 bases from V and 1 base from J, with 11 bases between. This CDR3 has 15 amino acids. Per the germline V gene, CDR1 is SGDLS and CDR2 is YYNGEE.

The chain combines TRBV29-1 with TRBJ2-1; D might be TRBD1 (5 bases). There are 15 residues in the CDR3. V gave up 7 bases and J gave up 7 bases, with 23 bases separating them. Per the germline V gene, CDR1 is SQVTM and CDR2 is ANQGSEA. The chain's CDR3 is CSGSTPGKRGNEQFF. The CDR3 DNA reads TGCAGCGGTAGTACTCCAGGGAAAAGAGGTAATGAGCAGTTCTTC.

The V call is TRBV6-1, the J call TRBJ2-1; 12 nucleotides align to TRBD2. The germline CDR1 and CDR2 sequences are MNHNS and SASEGT. This CDR3 region has 15 residues. The junction had 6 bases not matched to a gene; V was cut back by 2 bases and J by 10 bases. The CDR3 DNA reads TGTGCCAGCAGTGAAAGACTAGCGGGAGATGGGGAGCAGTTCTTC. Its translation: CASSERLAGDGEQFF.

This sequence joins TRBV7-2 and TRBJ1-2; D might be TRBD1 (5 bases). Looked up from germline, CDR1 is SGHTA and CDR2 is FQGNSA. V gave up 4 bases and J gave up 1 base, with 22 bases separating them. The CDR3 loop spans 18 amino acids. This CDR3 is CASSSRRAEYEYNYGYTF. In nucleotides, the CDR3 is TGTGCCAGCAGCTCTCGCAGGGCTGAATACGAATATAACTATGGCTACACCTTC. The full variable domain, in which reference TRBV7-2 and TRBJ1-2 provide the parts outside the CDR3, is GAGVSQSPSNKVTEKGKDVELRCDPISGHTALYWYRQSLGQGLEFLIYFQGNSAPDKSGLPSDRFSAERTGGSVSTLTIQRTQQEDSAVYLCASSSRRAEYEYNYGYTFGSGTRLTVV.

The chain has TRBV4-3 and TRBJ1-5; D gene unclear. The CDR3 runs 15 residues. V gave up 0 bases and J gave up 6 bases, with 12 bases separating them. CDR1 and CDR2 from the germline V gene are LGHNA and YSLEER. This CDR3 reads CASSQDNSLIQPQHF. The CDR3 nucleotides are TGCGCCAGCAGCCAAGACAACAGCCTCATTCAGCCCCAGCATTTT.

This clone appeared once. In nucleotides, the CDR3 is TGCGCCAGCAGCTCTGGACAGGGGTTAGCCAAAAACATTCAGTACTTC. Translated, it gives CASSSGQGLAKNIQYF. This rearrangement joins TRBV4-1 to TRBJ2-4; 9 positions agree with TRBD1. After removal of 5 bases from V and 0 bases from J, the junction contained 5 bases not matched to a gene. Germline CDR1 MGHRA, CDR2 YSYEKL. This CDR3 is 16 amino acids long.

V is TRBV4-1 and J is TRBJ1-1, with a possible D match to TRBD1 (5 bases). This CDR3 spans 16 amino acids. Trimming left V 4 bases short and J 4 bases short, with 19 bases between. The germline gives CDR1 MGHRA, CDR2 YSYEKL. CDR3 coding DNA: TGCGCCAGCAGCCTTCTGAGAGGGGCAGGAGCCACTGAAGCTTTCTTT. This encodes CASSLLRGAGATEAFF.

This chain connects TRBV5-1 to TRBJ2-5; 10 bases agree with TRBD2. The germline V gene has CDR1 SGHRS and CDR2 YFSETQ. This CDR3 comprises 16 residues. V lost 0 bases and J lost 4; bases outside the gene matches: 6. CDR3 nucleotide sequence: TGCGCCAGCAGCTTGGGAGGAGCGGGGGGGCCAGAGACCCAGTACTTC. Amino acid sequence: CASSLGGAGGPETQYF.

This chain joins TRBV5-4 and TRBJ2-1; D uncertain. V dropped 2 bases and J dropped 9 bases, with 9 bases sitting between them. The CDR3 totals 12 residues. Germline V gives CDR1 SGHNT, CDR2 YYREEE (reference sequence). Written as DNA, the CDR3 is TGTGCCAGCAGCTTCGTGGTCGGTGAGCAGTTCTTC. Amino acid sequence: CASSFVVGEQFF.

The genes are TRBV2 and TRBJ1-1, with 10 bases that match TRBD1. Trimming cost V 1 base and J 1 base; bases outside gene matches: 6. The CDR3 has 17 residues. Per germline, CDR1 SNHLY and CDR2 FYNNEI. The CDR3 region has the DNA TGTGCCAGCAGTGAAGGGAGACAGGGGGCAGGGAACACTGAAGCTTTCTTT. Protein product: CASSEGRQGAGNTEAFF.

The gene calls are TRBV27 and TRBJ2-7, with a weak D call TRBD1 (5 bases). The CDR3 extends over 12 amino acids. V lost 5 bases and J 2 bases, leaving 7 bases between the germline ends. Germline V lookup: CDR1 MNHEY, CDR2 SMNVEV (reference sequence). The CDR3 protein is CASSGAPYEQYF. The CDR3 region has the DNA TGTGCCAGCAGTGGGGCCCCCTACGAGCAGTACTTC.

This chain joins TRBV4-1 and TRBJ1-5; D is possibly TRBD1 (5 bases). This CDR3 region has 19 residues. Germline CDR1 is MGHRA and CDR2 is YSYEKL. Trimming removed 1 base at V and 4 bases at J, with 23 bases between. In nucleotides, the CDR3 is TGCGCCAGCAGCCAAGTCGATATGGGGCTGAGGGCCCCTAATCAGCCCCAGCATTTT. Residues: CASSQVDMGLRAPNQPQHF.

This clone has only a few counts. The chain recombines TRBV11-3 with TRBJ2-2; no clear D. V was cut by 6 bases and J by 4 bases, with 15 bases left in between. The CDR3 is 15 residues long. Germline V gives CDR1 SGHNT, CDR2 YENEEA. CDR3 in DNA: TGTGCCAGCAGGAAAACAGTCTCCGGCACCGGGGAGCTGTTTTTT. It is translated as CASRKTVSGTGELFF.

The CDR3 region has the DNA TGTGCCAGCAGTTTATCGCTGGGGAATTTGCAGCCCCAGCATTTT. This sequence encodes CASSLSLGNLQPQHF. The chain is built from TRBV27 and TRBJ1-5; D not resolved. The CDR3 runs 15 residues. V gave up 0 bases and J gave up 7 bases, with 13 bases separating them. Germline V CDR1 and CDR2: MNHEY, SMNVEV (reference sequence).

The count of this clone is one. The CDR3 DNA follows: TGTGCCAGCAGTTTGGTATCCGGGAACCAAGAGACCCAGTACTTC. It yields the protein CASSLVSGNQETQYF. The genes are TRBV6-5 and TRBJ2-5, with D perhaps TRBD2 (5 bases). The CDR3 is 15 residues long. Germline lookup yields CDR1 MNHEY and CDR2 SVGAGI. Trimming left V 4 bases short and J 0 bases short, with 12 bases between.

The rearrangement joins TRBV28 to TRBJ2-7, with no clear D. The germline CDR1 and CDR2 sequences are MDHEN and SYDVKM. V dropped 3 bases and J dropped 7 bases, with 16 bases sitting between them. This CDR3 spans 14 amino acids. CDR3 coding DNA: TGTGCCAGCAGTTTCATCAGGTCCTCTCTAGAGCAGTACTTC. Translating gives CASSFIRSSLEQYF.

In its sample, this clone was seen a few times. J is TRBJ2-5 and V is TRBV29-1; possibly TRBD2 for D (5 bases). CDR3 length: 13 residues. The ends were cut back, 7 bases at V and 2 bases at J, with 14 bases in the middle. CDR1 and CDR2 (germline): SQVTM, ANQGSEA. The CDR3 coding sequence is TGCAGCGCCAAAGCGGCCCCACAAGAGACCCAGTACTTC. It yields the protein CSAKAAPQETQYF.

The V gene is TRBV6-1, the J gene TRBJ1-4; 7 bases are shared with TRBD1. The CDR3 loop spans 15 amino acids. V was clipped by 4 bases and J by 5 bases; unmatched bases: 7. The germline gives CDR1 MNHNS, CDR2 SASEGT. CDR3 in amino acids: CASSVTQGENEKLFF. CDR3 sequence (DNA): TGTGCCAGCAGTGTAACCCAGGGGGAGAATGAAAAACTGTTTTTT.

This clone was recorded once. The V gene is TRBV29-1, the J gene TRBJ1-5, with D unresolved. Trimming shortened V by 0 bases and J by 7 bases, and 13 bases separated the two germline ends. The CDR3 contains 14 residues. Germline V gene sequence: CDR1 SQVTM, CDR2 ANQGSEA. CDR3 in DNA: TGCAGCGTTGAAGATTTTTTCCCCCCCCAGCCCCAGCATTTT. It is translated as CSVEDFFPPQPQHF.

CDR3 sequence reads: CASSGMRGYTEAFF. DNA for the CDR3: TGTGCCAGCAGTGGGATGAGGGGGTACACTGAAGCTTTCTTT. The V and J genes are TRBV6-5 and TRBJ1-1; TRBD1 is a possible D gene (6 bases). The CDR3 extends over 14 amino acids. The germline V gene encodes CDR1 MNHEY and CDR2 SVGAGI. The V gene lost 5 bases and the J gene lost 3 bases, with 13 bases spanning the gap.